This TCR beta chain was identified in a study of CD8 T cells in ankylosing spondylitis. Via MiXCR, TCRdb re-called the 5' RACE reads, giving one row per CDR3 protein. The sample lists approximately 220,000 distinct CDR3 sequences; around 25% were seen once. This CDR3 region has 18 residues. From germline, CDR1 is MNHEY and CDR2 SVGEGT. Trimming removed 0 bases from V and 0 bases from J, with 18 bases in between. Sequenced input: blood, either unsorted or a sorted T cell fraction (not recorded which). This clonotype was sampled from a male donor with ankylosing spondylitis or in good health (not recorded which). This sequence joins TRBV6-2 or TRBV6-3 and TRBJ2-7, with D hard to call. This CDR3 is CASSYSRSSQFSSYEQYF. For the CDR3, the DNA is TGTGCCAGCAGTTACTCTCGGTCGTCCCAGTTCAGCTCCTACGAGCAGTACTTC.